This T cell receptor (beta chain) came from a study of regulatory T cells in long-lasting Graves disease. Study-level information: Those Graves' patients who were newly diagnosed had been on antithyroid drugs under 3 months. Study-level points and caveats: Analyses excluded thyroid tissue, covering peripheral blood alone. The study found persistent patients shared more public clonotypes (about 3,000) than new patients (about 1,000). TRBV28, TRBJ1-2 and TRBJ2-5 were favored in persistent disease.

According to the study, TCR beta libraries were built with iRepertoire HTBI primers and CDR3-region Arm-PCR. From the multiplex PCR reads, TCRdb called clonotypes with MiXCR, one entry per CDR3 protein. The sample contains about 400,000 distinct CDR3 sequences, roughly a sixth of which appear only once. Time point of the sample: newly diagnosed GD, antithyroid drugs for less than 3 months. Researchers made the TCR library from RNA that was extracted from PBMCs. V was pared by 8 bases and J by 4 bases, with 8 bases of the junction left unmatched. This CDR3 is built from 14 residues. Germline CDR1 SNHLY, CDR2 FYNNEI. This clonotype turned up a few times. The antigen is not known.

The receptor's source is a female donor with Graves disease. The gene calls are TRBV2 and TRBJ2-5, with TRBD2 identical over 9 bases. Sequencing was performed on peripheral blood mononuclear cells (PBMCs), taken at new diagnosis, from a patient treated with antithyroid drugs. Written as DNA, the CDR3 is TGTGCCAGCCTGCGCGGGAGGGAGGGAGAGACCCAGTACTTC. It yields the protein CASLRGREGETQYF.